Sequencing of this T cell receptor (beta chain) was carried out in a study of T cell changes during pregnancy in multiple sclerosis. Clones were sequenced by immunoSEQ multiplex PCR, and TCRdb holds only the in-frame ones, with some missing. In the table there are 75,000 to 95,000 clones, around 92% of which are singletons. The CDR3 runs 16 residues. Germline V gene sequence: CDR1 SGDLS, CDR2 YYNGEE. The ends lost 3 bases at V and 5 bases at J; junction bases unmatched: 11. The V call is TRBV9, the J call TRBJ2-5; TRBD2 aligns across 9 bases. This TCR derives from a female donor with multiple sclerosis, enrolled in a pregnancy study. The sample consisted of peripheral blood, taken after pregnancy. CDR3 region: CASSDPALAGWETQYF. CDR3 sequence (DNA): TGTGCCAGCAGCGACCCGGCGCTAGCGGGGTGGGAGACCCAGTACTTC. The full variable domain, completed using reference TRBV9 and TRBJ2-5, is DSGVTQTPKHLITATGQRVTLRCSPRSGDLSVYWYQQSLDQGLQFLIQYYNGEERAKGNILERFSAQQFPDLHSELNLSSLELGDSALYFCASSDPALAGWETQYFGPGTRLLVL.